The 8 T cell receptor beta chains listed next were all sequenced from one sample in a study of identical twins. TCRdb reanalysed the 5' RACE reads using MiXCR and keeps one entry per CDR3 protein. The sample consists of 700,000 or so distinct CDR3 sequences, approximately 22% of them appearing once. These data also formed part of another study, on T cells expressing NK-cell markers.

The material sequenced was PBMCs. Every receptor here comes from a woman aged 18-29 years in good health.

The genes are TRBV15 and TRBJ2-1; D unclear. V was clipped by 3 bases and J by 2 bases, with 14 bases between them. Germline V CDR1 and CDR2: LNHNV, YYDKDF (reference sequence). The CDR3 contains 16 residues. The CDR3 DNA follows: TGTGCCACCAGCAGGGAGTCGGACCCCGCCTACAATGAGCAGTTCTTC. Encoded protein: CATSRESDPAYNEQFF.

This clonotype has only a few counts. The chain recombines TRBV7-3 with TRBJ2-1, with 9 bases fitting TRBD1. The junction had 9 bases not matched to a gene; V was cut back by 5 bases and J by 13 bases. The CDR3 spans 13 residues. In germline, CDR1 is SGHTA, CDR2 FQGTGA. The CDR3 sequence is CASSLITGGVQFF. The CDR3 region has the DNA TGTGCCAGCAGCCTAATTACAGGGGGCGTCCAGTTCTTC.

This clonotype occurred many times. The V gene is TRBV20-1, the J gene TRBJ2-7, with a possible D match to TRBD1 (5 bases). Trimming removed 3 bases at V and 3 bases at J, with 15 bases between. The germline CDR1 and CDR2 sequences are DFQATT and SNEGSKA (reference sequence). The CDR3 sequence is 14 residues long. The CDR3 is CSASGSVRGYEQYF. CDR3 sequence (DNA): TGCAGTGCTAGTGGCTCTGTAAGGGGCTACGAGCAGTACTTC.

The chain joins TRBV5-1 to TRBJ2-3; no clear D gene. The V and J ends lost 5 bases and 4 bases respectively, with 17 bases between them. This CDR3 is 15 amino acids long. Germline CDR1 SGHRS, CDR2 YFSETQ. The CDR3 DNA sequence: TGCGCCAGCAGACTGTTGGCCTCTACGGCAGATACGCAGTATTTT. It encodes CASRLLASTADTQYF.

CDR3 amino acids: CASRVGVRTNTEAFF. The CDR3 region has the DNA TGTGCCAGCAGGGTAGGAGTCCGCACGAACACTGAAGCTTTCTTT. V and J are TRBV3-1 and TRBJ1-1; D is unclear. V was clipped by 6 bases and J by 1 base, with 15 bases between them. CDR3 size: 15 residues. Germline loops: CDR1 LGHDT, CDR2 YNNKEL (reference sequence).

This clonotype was seen more than once but under ten times. This chain connects TRBV6-2 or TRBV6-3 to TRBJ2-1; 8 positions agree with TRBD2. The CDR3 extends over 14 amino acids. Germline CDR1 reads MNHEY; CDR2 reads SVGEGT. V lost 5 bases to trimming and J lost 5 bases; unmatched junction nucleotides: 5. The CDR3 loop is CASSPTSVHNEQFF. The CDR3 DNA reads TGTGCCAGCAGTCCGACTAGCGTACACAATGAGCAGTTCTTC.

This clonotype was counted at least ten times. The CDR3 DNA follows: TGTGCCAGCAGTGTCCAGGGAATCGGCAATGAGCAGTTCTTC. Its protein is CASSVQGIGNEQFF. The chain uses TRBV12-3 or TRBV12-4 and TRBJ2-1; D may be TRBD1 (5 bases). The germline V and J ends were trimmed by 5 bases and 6 bases, with 14 bases remaining between them. The CDR3 length is 14 residues.

This clonotype was picked up a small number of times. This rearrangement joins TRBV12-3 or TRBV12-4 to TRBJ2-5; no definite D call. Trimming removed 6 bases at V and 2 bases at J, with 16 bases between. The CDR3 extends over 15 amino acids. CDR3 nucleotide sequence: TGTGCCAGCAGATTAAGGGCCCTGGGGCAAGAGACCCAGTACTTC. Protein sequence: CASRLRALGQETQYF.